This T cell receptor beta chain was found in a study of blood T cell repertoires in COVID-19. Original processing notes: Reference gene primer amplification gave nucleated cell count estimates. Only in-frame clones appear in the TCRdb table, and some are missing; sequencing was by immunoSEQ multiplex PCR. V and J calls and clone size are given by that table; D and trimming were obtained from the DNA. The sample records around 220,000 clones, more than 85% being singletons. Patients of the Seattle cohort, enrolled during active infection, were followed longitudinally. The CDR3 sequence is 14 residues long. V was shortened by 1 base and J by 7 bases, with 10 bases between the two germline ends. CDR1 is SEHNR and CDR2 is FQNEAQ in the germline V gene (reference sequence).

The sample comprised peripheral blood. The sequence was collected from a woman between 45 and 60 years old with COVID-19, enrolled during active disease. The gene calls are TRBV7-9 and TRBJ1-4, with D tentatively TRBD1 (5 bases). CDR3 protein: CASSLGRTTEKLFF. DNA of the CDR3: TGTGCCAGCAGCTTAGGACGGACAACTGAAAAACTGTTTTTT.